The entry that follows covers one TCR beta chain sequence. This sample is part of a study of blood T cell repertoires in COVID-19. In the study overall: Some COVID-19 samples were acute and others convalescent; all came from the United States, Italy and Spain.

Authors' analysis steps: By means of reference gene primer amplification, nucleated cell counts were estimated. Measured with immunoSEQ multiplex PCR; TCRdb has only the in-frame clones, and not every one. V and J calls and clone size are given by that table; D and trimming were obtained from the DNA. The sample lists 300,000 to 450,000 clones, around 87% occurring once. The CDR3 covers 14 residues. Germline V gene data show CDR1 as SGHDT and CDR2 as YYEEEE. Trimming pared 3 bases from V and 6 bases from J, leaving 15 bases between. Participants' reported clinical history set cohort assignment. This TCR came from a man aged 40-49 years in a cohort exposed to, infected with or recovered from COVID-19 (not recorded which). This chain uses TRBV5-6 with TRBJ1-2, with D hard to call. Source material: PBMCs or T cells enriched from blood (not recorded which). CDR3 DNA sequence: TGTGCCAGCAGCTCCCCCCCAGTCGAACATGGCTACACCTTC. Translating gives CASSSPPVEHGYTF.